This TCR beta chain was obtained from a study of T cell repertoires in cytomegalovirus infection. Study-wide background: It can be stated that public TCR beta signatures indicated CMV infection as well as a matching HLA type.

As regards this clonotype: The target antigen is unknown.

The CDR3 has 16 amino acids. V was pared by 1 base and J by 4 bases, with 11 bases of the junction left unmatched. Germline V gene sequence: CDR1 DFQATT, CDR2 SNEGSKA (reference sequence). TCRdb re-analysed the reads in MiXCR, keeping a single row per CDR3 protein. Altogether 200,000 to 300,000 distinct CDR3 sequences are present, roughly 13% being singletons, with the ten largest covering around 8.1%. Study-level results: The response measured ex vivo was dominated by TCR beta clonotypes (HLA-C-restricted and CMV-specific). The study identified carriers of CMV plus the relevant HLA from cumulative public TCR beta family frequency.

The TCR originated in a human donor in good health (CMV status not recorded). Some clones in this sample may be carry-over from other donors' samples. The chain couples TRBV20-1 to TRBJ2-7, with TRBD2 matching over 9 bases. The specimen was PBMCs. The CDR3, as DNA: TGCAGTGCTAGAGTAGTGCTAGCGGGATGGGGGTACGAGCAGTACTTC. The encoded protein is CSARVVLAGWGYEQYF.